Listed below are T cell receptor beta chains from one sample, sequenced in a study of blood T cell repertoires in COVID-19. This table comes from immunoSEQ multiplex PCR, and its TCRdb copy is limited to in-frame clones, with some not included. The sample has about 110,000 clones, about 87% seen once. Sequenced material: peripheral blood. These TCRs come from a human donor in a cohort sampled during active COVID-19. Both conserved end residues are trimmed from each CDR3. Each record gives: J gene, D gene, V gene, CDR3 protein. A D gene is named only where the DNA matches it firmly.

j_call: TRBJ1-4; d_call: .; v_call: TRBV12-3/TRBV12-4; cdr3_aa: ASSFATNEKLF
j_call: TRBJ1-1; d_call: TRBD1; v_call: TRBV3-1/TRBV3-2; cdr3_aa: ASSGRDRGPGGEAF
j_call: TRBJ2-2; d_call: .; v_call: TRBV6-5; cdr3_aa: ASSQGSTGELF
j_call: TRBJ2-3; d_call: .; v_call: TRBV25-1; cdr3_aa: ASSELTSFSDTQY
j_call: TRBJ2-7; d_call: TRBD2; v_call: TRBV28; cdr3_aa: ASGGGRQGTYEQY
j_call: TRBJ1-6; d_call: .; v_call: TRBV7-2; cdr3_aa: ASSGRRGNSYNSPLH
j_call: TRBJ2-6; d_call: TRBD1; v_call: TRBV5-3; cdr3_aa: ARSFPDRDIGHGLPGANVLT
j_call: TRBJ1-2; d_call: .; v_call: TRBV15; cdr3_aa: ATSRGRGVANYGYT
j_call: TRBJ2-2; d_call: TRBD1; v_call: TRBV24-1; cdr3_aa: ATSDFLPPGQINTGELF
j_call: TRBJ2-1; d_call: .; v_call: TRBV16; cdr3_aa: ASSPRGPPGNEQF
j_call: TRBJ2-1; d_call: .; v_call: TRBV9; cdr3_aa: ASSPPGRQDNEQF
j_call: TRBJ1-1; d_call: TRBD1; v_call: TRBV9; cdr3_aa: ASSVADRGTEAF
j_call: TRBJ2-7; d_call: .; v_call: TRBV5-6; cdr3_aa: ASSLGAGGATYEQY
j_call: TRBJ1-2; d_call: TRBD1; v_call: TRBV6-2/TRBV6-3; cdr3_aa: ASSYRQGNYGYT
j_call: TRBJ2-3; d_call: .; v_call: TRBV7-9; cdr3_aa: ASSPTSTDTQY
j_call: TRBJ2-2; d_call: TRBD1; v_call: TRBV7-2; cdr3_aa: ATDRSNTGELF
j_call: TRBJ2-1; d_call: .; v_call: TRBV3-1/TRBV3-2; cdr3_aa: ASSQDLGGAWNEQF
j_call: TRBJ2-1; d_call: .; v_call: TRBV21-1; cdr3_aa: ASSKQRDRYNEQF
j_call: TRBJ2-7; d_call: .; v_call: TRBV9; cdr3_aa: ASSFAGDEQY
j_call: TRBJ1-2; d_call: TRBD1; v_call: TRBV4-3; cdr3_aa: ASSRGQGAVGYT
j_call: TRBJ2-7; d_call: TRBD1; v_call: TRBV18; cdr3_aa: ASSPLDRDGRGEQY
j_call: TRBJ1-2; d_call: .; v_call: TRBV4-3; cdr3_aa: ASSHQADRGAYGYT
j_call: TRBJ2-3; d_call: .; v_call: TRBV7-2; cdr3_aa: ASSNPGHFTDTQY
j_call: TRBJ2-3; d_call: .; v_call: TRBV24-1; cdr3_aa: ATSPVGDKDTDTQY
j_call: TRBJ2-1; d_call: TRBD1; v_call: TRBV14; cdr3_aa: ASSFYPRDRGYNEQF
j_call: TRBJ2-1; d_call: TRBD2; v_call: TRBV4-3; cdr3_aa: ASSQGGLAGGTQF